This T cell receptor beta chain was recorded in a study of cytomegalovirus exposure and HLA in healthy donors. For the study at large: A later analysis reported the same platform for the approximately 110 validation repertoires and the roughly 700 first-cohort repertoires. Study conclusions and caveats: First-cohort TCR clusters tended to co-occur in the roughly 120 validation repertoires, a later analysis found. Among the CMV-associated chains, three were confirmed in vitro as specific for CMV antigens.

With regard to this clone: Its cognate antigen is unknown.

Generated by immunoSEQ multiplex PCR, the TCRdb table keeps only in-frame clones and is missing some. The data show under 150,000 clones, more than 75% seen once. The germline gives CDR1 SGHVS, CDR2 FNYEAQ. V shed 2 bases and J shed 0 bases, with 8 bases lying between them. The CDR3 sequence is 14 residues long. This chain links TRBV7-6 with TRBJ2-7; D is undetermined. The sample consisted of PBMCs. This TCR was sampled from a man between 18 and 35 years old in good health and CMV-seropositive. CDR3 sequence reads: CASSLTVSSYEQYF. In DNA, the CDR3 is TGTGCCAGCAGCTTAACGGTGAGCTCCTACGAGCAGTACTTC.